These 29 T cell receptor beta chains were sequenced from one sample in a study of T cell responses to AZD1222 COVID-19 vaccine. Method: immunoSEQ multiplex PCR; TCRdb's copy keeps in-frame clones and lacks some. The sample includes 130,000 to 150,000 clones, approximately 90% of them seen just once. This sample comprised peripheral blood, obtained on day 0 of AZD1222 vaccination. These receptors came from an adult in good health.

The V and J genes are TRBV29-1 and TRBJ1-1; 10 bases are a match to TRBD1. Germline V gene sequence: CDR1 SQVTM, CDR2 ANQGSEA. The junction had 5 bases not matched to a gene; V was cut back by 6 bases and J by 7 bases. The CDR3 totals 12 residues. CDR3: CSVRTGGIEAFF. The CDR3 coding sequence is TGCAGCGTAAGGACAGGGGGGATTGAAGCTTTCTTT.

This chain joins TRBV4-3 and TRBJ1-1, with 11 nucleotides matching TRBD1. The germline V gene has CDR1 LGHNA and CDR2 YSLEER. The V segment lost 3 bases and the J segment 6 bases; nucleotides outside the gene matches: 6. The CDR3 totals 15 residues. In DNA form, the CDR3 reads TGCGCCAGCAGCCAGGACAGGGGGCTAGGGGCTGAAGCTTTCTTT. It yields the protein CASSQDRGLGAEAFF.

V and J are TRBV6-5 and TRBJ2-4, with D perhaps TRBD2 (6 bases). V was pared by 2 bases and J by 8 bases, with 13 bases between. The germline V gene encodes CDR1 MNHEY and CDR2 SVGAGI. This CDR3 comprises 14 residues. This CDR3 is CASSYTGATDIQYF. The CDR3 bases are TGTGCCAGCAGTTACACGGGAGCTACAGACATTCAGTACTTC.

This clone was observed a few times. The rearrangement uses TRBV7-6 and TRBJ1-5; D gene uncertain. V dropped 1 base and J dropped 0 bases, with 7 bases sitting between them. Germline CDR1 SGHVS, CDR2 FNYEAQ. The CDR3 is 15 amino acids. CDR3 bases: TGTGCCAGCAGCTTAGGGCCAAATAGCAATCAGCCCCAGCATTTT. This translates into CASSLGPNSNQPQHF.

This chain uses TRBV28 with TRBJ1-3; D not certain. Per the germline V gene, CDR1 is MDHEN and CDR2 is SYDVKM. The CDR3 has 17 residues. The germline V and J ends were trimmed by 5 bases and 4 bases, with 21 bases remaining between them. CDR3 in DNA: TGTGCCAGCAGTCCTACCTGGCGGGGTAACGCGGGAAACACCATATATTTT. This translates into CASSPTWRGNAGNTIYF.

This chain joins TRBV5-1 and TRBJ2-1, with 7 bases that match TRBD2. Germline CDR1 reads SGHRS; CDR2 reads YFSETQ. The junction had 9 bases not matched to a gene; V was cut back by 2 bases and J by 4 bases. The CDR3 runs to 16 residues. The CDR3 DNA reads TGCGCCAGCAGCTTTACGGCGGGAGCGGGATACAATGAGCAGTTCTTC. This codes for CASSFTAGAGYNEQFF.

This chain uses TRBV29-1 with TRBJ2-6; D uncertain. There are 16 residues in the CDR3. Trimming left V 0 bases short and J 1 base short, with 10 bases between. The germline V gene encodes CDR1 SQVTM and CDR2 ANQGSEA. CDR3 sequence (DNA): TGCAGCGTTGAAGACTTTGGCTTTTCTGGGGCCAACGTCCTGACTTTC. Translation gives CSVEDFGFSGANVLTF.

The rearrangement joins TRBV7-8 to TRBJ2-1; the D gene is possibly TRBD2 (6 bases). Germline V gives CDR1 SGHVS, CDR2 FQNEAQ. There are 16 residues in the CDR3. Trimming left V 5 bases short and J 1 base short, with 15 bases between. In DNA form, the CDR3 reads TGTGCCAGCAGCCCCGCGGGCGGGGTTTCCTACAATGAGCAGTTCTTC. Residues: CASSPAGGVSYNEQFF. Together with reference TRBV7-8 and TRBJ2-1, the CDR3 gives the full variable domain: GAGVSQSPRYKVAKRGQDVALRCDPISGHVSLFWYQQALGQGPEFLTYFQNEAQLDKSGLPSDRFFAERPEGSVSTLKIQRTQQEDSAVYLCASSPAGGVSYNEQFFGPGTRLTVL.

The gene calls are TRBV7-9 and TRBJ2-1; TRBD2 matches 8 bases. J lost 4 bases, V lost 1 base, and 3 bases had no gene match. There are 15 residues in the CDR3. Germline V lookup: CDR1 SEHNR, CDR2 FQNEAQ (reference sequence). The CDR3 reads CASSLGAGEYNEQFF. As DNA, the CDR3 is TGTGCCAGCAGCTTAGGAGCGGGAGAGTACAATGAGCAGTTCTTC.

The CDR3 protein is CASSTYSLNGYTF. The DNA for the CDR3 is TGTGCCAGCAGCACATATTCCCTCAATGGCTACACCTTC. The chain couples TRBV6-2 or TRBV6-3 to TRBJ1-2; no clear D gene. V was trimmed by 6 bases and J by 6 bases, leaving 14 bases between them. Germline assignment: CDR1 MNHEY and CDR2 SVGEGT. The CDR3 has 13 residues.

This chain links TRBV5-4 with TRBJ2-7; D may be TRBD2 (5 bases). The V gene's germline CDR1 is SGHNT and CDR2 YYREEE (reference sequence). The CDR3 is 16 amino acids. Trimming took off 3 bases at V and 1 base at J, with 17 bases between the two ends. CDR3 nucleotide sequence: TGTGCCAGCAGCTCTGGAGGCAACCTCTATTCCTACGAGCAGTACTTC. This encodes CASSSGGNLYSYEQYF.

This sequence joins TRBV7-2 and TRBJ2-5; 7 nucleotides match TRBD2. There are 17 residues in the CDR3. Trimming took 1 base from V and 2 from J; bases not matched to a gene: 10. CDR1 and CDR2 from the germline V gene are SGHTA and FQGNSA. The CDR3 loop reads CASSLGGVAGWQETQYF. As DNA, the CDR3 is TGTGCCAGCAGCTTAGGGGGAGTAGCGGGCTGGCAAGAGACCCAGTACTTC.

As DNA, the CDR3 is TGTGCCAGCAGTTACCGACTAGCGGGAGGGCTCAATGAGCAGTTCTTC. Protein product: CASSYRLAGGLNEQFF. The chain has TRBV6-2 or TRBV6-3 and TRBJ2-1; 14 bases align to TRBD2. The CDR3 contains 16 residues. The J segment lost 6 bases and the V segment lost 2 bases, leaving 3 bases of the junction unmatched. CDR1 and CDR2 (germline): MNHEY, SVGEGT.

This clone was counted once. The V gene is TRBV7-8, the J gene TRBJ1-5; possibly TRBD1 for D (6 bases). The V gene lost 4 bases and the J gene lost 2 bases, with 12 bases spanning the gap. CDR3 length equals 15 residues. CDR1 SGHVS and CDR2 FQNEAQ come from the germline V gene. CDR3 sequence: CASSSQGGGNQPQHF. In DNA, the CDR3 is TGTGCCAGCAGCTCACAGGGAGGCGGCAATCAGCCCCAGCATTTT.

This chain links TRBV6-1 with TRBJ2-1; D may match TRBD1 or TRBD2 (5 bases each). Germline CDR1 MNHNS, CDR2 SASEGT. V shed 6 bases and J shed 9 bases, with 15 bases lying between them. This CDR3 is 13 amino acids long. The CDR3 spells CASRSRDQSEQFF. CDR3 bases: TGTGCCAGCAGGTCCCGGGACCAGAGTGAGCAGTTCTTC.

This sequence joins TRBV5-1 and TRBJ2-7, with unresolved D. This CDR3 is built from 13 residues. Germline CDR1 SGHRS, CDR2 YFSETQ. Trimming shortened V by 0 bases and J by 3 bases, and 7 bases separated the two germline ends. The chain's CDR3 is CASSLAPDYEQYF. CDR3 sequence (DNA): TGCGCCAGCAGCTTGGCACCCGACTACGAGCAGTACTTC.

This rearrangement joins TRBV9 to TRBJ2-1; D perhaps matches TRBD1 (5 bases). CDR3 length equals 12 residues. Germline V CDR1 and CDR2: SGDLS, YYNGEE. Between the trimmed V and J ends, which lost 0 bases and 9 bases, there was a span of 7 bases. The CDR3 loop reads CASSVVQGEQFF. CDR3 DNA: TGTGCCAGCAGCGTAGTCCAGGGTGAGCAGTTCTTC.

V is TRBV18 and J is TRBJ2-5; TRBD1 might be the D (5 bases). In germline, CDR1 is KGHSH, CDR2 LQKENI. With 5 bases removed from V and 5 bases from J, the gap between germline ends came to 24 bases. CDR3 size: 17 residues. The CDR3 region is CASSIQAFIRSGETQYF. CDR3 DNA sequence: TGTGCCAGCTCAATACAAGCATTTATTCGGTCAGGGGAGACCCAGTACTTC.

This clone has just one count. CDR3 coding DNA: TGTGCCAGTAGTCCTTCCTGGGGGAGGGACGATGAGCAGTTCTTC. Its protein is CASSPSWGRDDEQFF. The rearrangement uses TRBV19 and TRBJ2-1; 7 bases fit TRBD2. This CDR3 region has 15 residues. The ends lost 5 bases at V and 8 bases at J; junction bases unmatched: 12. Germline-derived CDR1 and CDR2 are LNHDA and SQIVND (reference sequence).

CDR3 sequence (DNA): TGTGCCAGCACCCCCAGACAGGGTATCCACAATGAGCAGTTCTTC. Protein sequence: CASTPRQGIHNEQFF. The genes are TRBV6-2 or TRBV6-3 and TRBJ2-1; TRBD1 aligns across 7 bases. Unmatched junction bases numbered 11, after V lost 7 bases and J lost 5 bases. Germline CDR1 MNHEY, CDR2 SVGEGT. This CDR3 region has 15 residues.

The chain carries TRBV7-7 and TRBJ2-3, with D perhaps TRBD1 (5 bases). CDR1 SSHAT and CDR2 FNYEAQ come from the germline V gene (reference sequence). The CDR3 is 15 amino acids. V was shortened by 1 base and J by 2 bases, with 10 bases between the two germline ends. The chain's CDR3 is CASSLGGPNTDTQYF. CDR3 sequence (DNA): TGTGCCAGCAGCTTAGGGGGCCCTAACACAGATACGCAGTATTTT.

This clone was seen once. The rearrangement links TRBV7-8 to TRBJ2-5; D is perhaps TRBD2 (5 bases). CDR3 length equals 14 residues. Trimming pared 2 bases from V and 2 bases from J, leaving 9 bases between. The germline gives CDR1 SGHVS, CDR2 FQNEAQ. CDR3 coding DNA: TGTGCCAGCAGCTTAAGGCGGGTACAAGAGACCCAGTACTTC. Residues: CASSLRRVQETQYF.

The V gene is TRBV4-3, the J gene TRBJ2-7; D remains unclear. This CDR3 is 15 amino acids long. CDR1 and CDR2 from the germline V gene are LGHNA and YSLEER. Trimming removed 1 base at V and 6 bases at J, with 16 bases between. This CDR3 is CASSQAFDPWGEQYF. The CDR3 bases are TGCGCCAGCAGCCAAGCCTTTGACCCGTGGGGCGAGCAGTACTTC.

V gene TRBV29-1 combines with J gene TRBJ1-1, with D possibly being TRBD1 (5 bases). CDR3 size: 13 residues. The V and J ends lost 0 bases and 2 bases respectively, with 7 bases between them. Per the germline V gene, CDR1 is SQVTM and CDR2 is ANQGSEA. CDR3 nucleotides: TGCAGCGTTGAAGACGGGACTAACACTGAAGCTTTCTTT. Its protein product is CSVEDGTNTEAFF.

V gene TRBV5-1 combines with J gene TRBJ2-1, with D perhaps TRBD2 (6 bases). V lost 2 bases to trimming and J lost 0 bases, with 12 bases between them. Germline CDR1 SGHRS, CDR2 YFSETQ. CDR3 size: 16 residues. As DNA, the CDR3 is TGCGCCAGCAGCTTTATCTCCGGGAGCTCCTACAATGAGCAGTTCTTC. This sequence encodes CASSFISGSSYNEQFF.

This chain links TRBV24-1 with TRBJ2-1, with a possible D match to TRBD1 (6 bases). The germline V gene has CDR1 KGHDR and CDR2 SFDVKD. The V end was cut by 9 bases, the J end by 2 bases, with 7 bases between. This CDR3 is 12 amino acids long. The CDR3 reads CATEGAYNEQFF. The CDR3 nucleotides are TGTGCCACCGAGGGGGCCTACAATGAGCAGTTCTTC.

This clone was seen only a few times. The rearrangement joins TRBV19 to TRBJ1-2; D unresolved. Germline CDR1 LNHDA, CDR2 SQIVND (reference sequence). The CDR3 spans 17 residues. Trimming cost V 3 bases and J 2 bases, with 19 bases left between them. The CDR3 sequence: CASSMGMTASLNYGYTF. The CDR3 DNA reads as TGTGCCAGTAGTATGGGGATGACGGCCTCACTAAACTATGGCTACACCTTC.

J is TRBJ1-3 and V is TRBV27; the D is unclear. Germline CDR1 is MNHEY and CDR2 is SMNVEV (reference sequence). This CDR3 region has 12 residues. The V end was cut by 6 bases, the J end by 4 bases, with 7 bases between. CDR3 nucleotide sequence: TGTGCCAGCAGCCACCCGGGAAACACCATATATTTT. Translated, it gives CASSHPGNTIYF.

The chain carries TRBV30 and TRBJ1-3; no clear D. CDR3 size: 14 residues. The germline gives CDR1 GTSNPN, CDR2 SVGIG (reference sequence). The V gene lost 1 base and the J gene lost 0 bases, with 7 bases spanning the gap. CDR3 loop: CAWSGVVSGNTIYF. CDR3 bases: TGTGCCTGGAGTGGGGTAGTCTCTGGAAACACCATATATTTT.